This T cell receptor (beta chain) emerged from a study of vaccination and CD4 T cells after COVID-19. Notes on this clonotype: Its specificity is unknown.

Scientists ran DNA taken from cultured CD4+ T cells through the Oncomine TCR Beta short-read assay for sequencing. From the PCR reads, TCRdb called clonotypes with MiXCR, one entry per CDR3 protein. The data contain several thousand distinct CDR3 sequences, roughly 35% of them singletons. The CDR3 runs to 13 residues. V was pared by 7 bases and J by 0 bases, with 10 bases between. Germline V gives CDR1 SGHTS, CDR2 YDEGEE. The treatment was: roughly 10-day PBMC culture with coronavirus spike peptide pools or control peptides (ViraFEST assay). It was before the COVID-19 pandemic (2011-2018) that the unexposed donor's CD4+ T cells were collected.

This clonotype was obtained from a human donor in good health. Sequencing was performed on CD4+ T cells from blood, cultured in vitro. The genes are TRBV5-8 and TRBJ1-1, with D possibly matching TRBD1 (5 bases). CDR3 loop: CASGHPMNTEAFF. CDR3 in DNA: TGTGCCAGCGGACACCCAATGAACACTGAAGCTTTCTTT.